Listed below are T cell receptor beta chains from one sample, sequenced in a study of CD8+CD57+ T cells in acquired aplastic anemia. TCRdb fed the reads into MiXCR, producing one record per CDR3 protein. The sample consists of under 350,000 distinct CDR3 sequences, about 56% of them appearing once. Sequencing was carried out using sorted CD4+, CD8+, or CD8+CD57+ T cells (not recorded which) from PBMCs. All receptors derive from a human donor with severe aplastic anemia or a healthy control (not recorded which). CDR3s include the opening cysteine and the closing phenylalanine or tryptophan. The D gene is left open where the match is weak. Rows give clone size only sometimes, using once, few, many, or a class for an expanded clone.

J	size	V	D	DNA	CDR3
TRBJ1-2	many	TRBV7-8	.	TGTGCCAGCAGCTTAGACCGTTTAGGAGACTATGGCTACACCTTC	CASSLDRLGDYGYTF
TRBJ2-3	.	TRBV7-2	.	TGTGCCAGCAGAAAAGGGAAATTAGACGGGGGAGATACGCAGTATTTT	CASRKGKLDGGDTQYF
TRBJ2-3	many	TRBV11-2	TRBD2	TGTGCCAGCAGCTTGTCCCTGGGACTAGCGGGGGCGGCAGATACGCAGTATTTT	CASSLSLGLAGAADTQYF
TRBJ1-2	.	TRBV19	.	TGTGCCAGTAGTCCTTCCCCGGGCGGTGGCTACACCTTC	CASSPSPGGGYTF
TRBJ2-1	.	TRBV20-1	.	TGCAGTGCTAGCAGTTACAATGAGCAGTTCTTC	CSASSYNEQFF
TRBJ1-1	.	TRBV7-9	.	TGTGCCAGCAGCTTAACAGGGTTAGGCACTGAAGCTTTCTTT	CASSLTGLGTEAFF
TRBJ1-5	.	TRBV19	.	TGTGCCAGTAGATCAGGCGGGGAGGGGGGGAATCAGCCCCAGCATTTT	CASRSGGEGGNQPQHF
TRBJ1-1	.	TRBV20-1	TRBD1	TGCAGTGCAAATCGACAGGGAAGGATTGAAGCTTTCTTT	CSANRQGRIEAFF
TRBJ2-1	.	TRBV2	TRBD2	TGTGCCAGCAGTGTCGGCGGGAGCTCCTACAATGAGCAGTTCTTC	CASSVGGSSYNEQFF
TRBJ2-7	many	TRBV11-2	.	TGTGCCAGCAGCTTAGTTCTGGTGGTTACAGTCCCCTACGAGCAGTACTTC	CASSLVLVVTVPYEQYF
TRBJ2-7	many	TRBV5-1	TRBD1	TGCGCCAGCCGAGAGGGACAGGGGGCGGGGGAGCAGTACTTC	CASREGQGAGEQYF
TRBJ2-7	many	TRBV19	TRBD1	TGTGCCAGTAGTGTTGGACAGGTTCACTACGAGCAGTACTTC	CASSVGQVHYEQYF
TRBJ1-6	.	TRBV7-2	.	TGTGCCAGCAGCTCCTACCAGCCTCCCCTCCACTTT	CASSSYQPPLHF
TRBJ2-7	.	TRBV5-1	.	TGCGCCAGCAGCTCCTCGGTCCCGATCCCCTACGAGCAGTACTTC	CASSSSVPIPYEQYF
TRBJ2-1	many	TRBV7-2	.	TGTGCCAGCAGCTTATGGGGGGGGCTCTCGTACAATGAGCAGTTCTTC	CASSLWGGLSYNEQFF
TRBJ1-2	few	TRBV2	.	TGTGCCAGCAGTTCCACAGAGTTTGGCTACACCTTC	CASSSTEFGYTF
TRBJ2-5	few	TRBV2	TRBD2	TGTGCCAGCAGTGACCGGAGGAGCGGGAGGAAAGAGACCCAGTACTTC	CASSDRRSGRKETQYF
TRBJ2-2	.	TRBV10-3	TRBD2	TGTGCCATCAGTGATTCCCAGCGGGAGGACGCGTTGGAGCTGTTTTTT	CAISDSQREDALELFF
TRBJ1-5	.	TRBV20-1	.	TGCAGTGCTAGAGAGGGACAACACAATCAGCCCCAGCATTTT	CSAREGQHNQPQHF
TRBJ1-1	few	TRBV7-3	.	TGTGCCAGCAGCTTAACGGGGGAAACTGAAGCTTTCTTT	CASSLTGETEAFF
TRBJ2-2	.	TRBV5-1	.	TGCGCCAGCAGCCTGGCCAGGGCCAGGGCCGGGGAGCTGCTTTTT	CASSLARARAGELLF
TRBJ1-5	.	TRBV7-9	.	TGTGCCAGCAGCTTACCCGGGCAAGGGAATCAGCCCCAGCATTTT	CASSLPGQGNQPQHF
TRBJ2-5	.	TRBV5-6	.	TGTGCCAGCAGCTTGGGGATTGGGGGCTCCCTGGAGACCCAGTACTTC	CASSLGIGGSLETQYF
TRBJ2-7	.	TRBV19	TRBD2	TGTGCCAGTAGTTTCGGGACTAGCGTGTACGAGCAGTACTTC	CASSFGTSVYEQYF
TRBJ1-6	.	TRBV7-3	TRBD1	TGTGCCAGCAAGATACAGGGGACCCTCTATAATTCACCCCTCCACTTT	CASKIQGTLYNSPLHF
TRBJ1-1	many	TRBV4-1	.	TGCGCCAGCCCCCCCCGGGGGGAGAGGGCGGGTTTCTTT	CASPPRGERAGFF